This T cell receptor (beta chain) was recorded in a study of blood T cell repertoires in COVID-19. Per the original data handling: Estimation of nucleated cell counts relied on the amplification of reference gene primers. Assay: immunoSEQ multiplex PCR; the TCRdb copy retains only in-frame clones and omits some. The DNA gave D and trimming, while V, J and clone size come from that table. In the table there are over 200,000 clones, 83% of which are singletons. The CDR3 length is 14 residues. After removal of 4 bases from V and 5 bases from J, the junction contained 7 bases not matched to a gene. Per germline, CDR1 SGHRS and CDR2 YFSETQ.

This receptor was taken from a woman between 50 and 59 years old with acute or convalescent COVID-19. Sequencing was done on a sample of peripheral blood. The rearrangement links TRBV5-1 to TRBJ2-5, with 8 bases lining up with TRBD1. The CDR3 nucleotides read TGCGCCAGCAGCGCCGGACAGGGAAGGGAGACCCAGTACTTC. Its translation is CASSAGQGRETQYF.